This T cell receptor (beta chain) is from a study of cytomegalovirus exposure and HLA in healthy donors listed by TCRdb under 2017. Regarding the complete study: An earlier analysis of approximately 640 of the donors reported more than 250 Gb of sequence data and 120 million or so unique TCR beta sequences from approximately 180 million T cells. An earlier analysis of nearly 600 of the donors applied high-throughput TCR beta sequencing to assess whether each TCR beta V gene segment acted as functional or pseudogenic. An early release that covered around 590 HLA-typed donors contained around 300 gigabases of sequencing data and around 85 million unique TCR sequences. Rather than drawing on any new phenotypic data, the later analysis identified candidate immune exposures from TCR beta sequences and the way those sequences occurred across donors. In a later analysis, previously published TCR beta repertoires from several hundred donors were re-analyzed and high-resolution HLA genotyping was added so that TCR occurrence patterns could be studied. The study used immunosequencing to profile the T cell repertoires of approximately 650 subjects and linked those repertoires to cytomegalovirus serostatus. Four to six DR-DQ haplotypes were handled as single units for association and clustering, since linkage in the cohort was strong. A later genetic analysis took genome-wide SNP genotypes for about three fifths of the roughly 670 donors and used that subset as a discovery cohort. To predict cytomegalovirus infection status, the study brought together high-throughput TCR immunosequencing, statistical association of individual TCRs with disease status, and machine learning. Donor age, sex, ethnicity and CMV serostatus were compiled together with the repertoire data. Among the roughly 400 genotyped donors, around 79% belonged to the genetic ancestry cluster associated with self-reported Caucasian donors. All discovery cohort repertoires had been generated using a single sequencing platform. On average, approximately 250,000 unique TCR beta nucleotide sequences were sequenced per donor among 350 to 400 genotyped donors of the cohort, with 15% to 20% of those sequences being non-productive. Besides the first cohort of 550 to 750 subjects, a separate validation cohort made up of 95 to 150 different subjects was used. Class I and class II HLA loci were covered by the typing at four-digit resolution. The study aimed to test whether cataloging public T cell receptors could reveal signatures of past pathogen exposure. Typing coverage varied by locus: roughly 620-640 donors for A, B, C, DRB1 and DQB1; approximately 560 for DQA1; over 600 for DPA1; roughly 470 for DPB1.

In total, fewer than 750 healthy bone marrow donors made up the cohort. At the time of sampling, every cohort member was nominally healthy, though immune exposures that went unrecorded were likely present. The donor tested CMV seronegative, placing the donor among the 350 or so seronegative members of the cohort. A peripheral blood sample was collected from each donor, and TCR beta sequencing was performed on peripheral blood mononuclear cells. The Qiagen DNeasy Blood Extraction Kit was used to extract genomic DNA from the blood cell samples. Libraries were built with the immunoSEQ multiplex PCR assay. For the multiplex PCR, a mixture combining 60 forward primers for TCR Vbeta segments and 13 reverse primers for TCR Jbeta segments was used. A multiplex PCR assay on genomic DNA amplified the CDR3 region of rearranged TCR beta genes. The Illumina HiSeq System was used to sequence the amplified TCR beta libraries as 87-base-pair reads. From the authors' description of their analysis: In a later analysis, roughly 80 million unique TCR beta chains were counted across the roughly 670 repertoires, and about 10 million of these chains were shared by at least two donors. A nearest-neighbor algorithm error-corrected the raw reads and collapsed the reads into unique sequences, merging closely related sequences to remove PCR and sequencing errors. Alignment of CDR3 sequences to IMGT reference sequences was used to assign V, D and J gene segments. For a sequence to be retained, at least a six-nucleotide match to both a V gene segment and a J gene segment was required. Rearrangements were classified as productive when the CDR3 lacked stop codons and remained in frame with V and J, and all other rearrangements were classified as non-productive. Following IMGT convention, CDR3 was defined as the stretch from the second conserved V-encoded cysteine to the conserved J-encoded phenylalanine. The earlier analysis of some 580 of the donors excluded any sequence lacking an unambiguous match to a single V gene segment. In an earlier analysis of approximately 550 of the donors, V segments were called functional above 56.7% productive rearrangements and were called segregating when the between-donor standard deviation exceeded 5%. To diagnose cytomegalovirus status from the catalog of TCR beta chain sequences, a statistical classification framework was built. A later analysis assigned V and J genes by comparing TCR nucleotide sequences with IMGT/GENE-DB human TR gene sequences. In a later analysis, CDR3 sequences and most-parsimonious VDJ recombination scenarios were assigned using the TCRdist pipeline. In a later analysis, every TCR beta chain was defined by the combination of its CDR3 amino acid sequence and its V-gene family, and reads without a unique V-gene family were dropped. As a way to deal with suspected cross-contamination and a sequencing artifact, a later analysis dropped 450 to 600 nucleotide sequences that were highly shared and had low generation probability. In a later analysis, a clonal expansion index for each public chain was calculated from normalized within-repertoire ranks of inferred template counts. Generation probabilities in a later analysis came from a VDJ recombination model fitted to out-of-frame rearrangements, and those results were checked against IGoR. A later analysis scored TCR-TCR, TCR-HLA and TCR-CMV co-occurrence with hypergeometric tests, applying a repertoire-size bias correction to TCR pairs. False discovery rates were estimated in a later analysis by permuting HLA or CMV assignments 20 times. In a later analysis, co-occurring TCRs were grouped with DBSCAN, and TCRdist sequence similarity was added when clustering was performed within HLA-allele-positive subsets. For co-occurrence clustering, repertoires with fewer than 30,000 or more than 120,000 public chains were excluded, along with 4 to 6 repertoires with anomalous nucleotide sharing. TCRdb holds this immuneACCESS table with in-frame rearrangements only. Some clones are missing; in checked studies, unresolved V genes explain under half, and the rest has no known cause. That table gives V, J and clone size, and the DNA gave D and trimming. The table for this sample lists around 190,000 clones; approximately 85% of them were counted only once. Jointly, the top ten make up around 2.3% of the sample.

The germline V gene supplies CDR1 LGHNA and CDR2 YNFKEQ. The CDR3 has 14 amino acids, counting the end cysteine and phenylalanine. Just the 42-base CDR3 DNA is kept, in frame starting at base 1. V is pruned by 6 bases and J by 2 bases, leaving 6 bases of the junction without a gene match. This clone has only one observation. This receptor's antigen is unknown. Base-call qualities are not available, and no considerably larger clone is one nucleotide away. Beyond this particular receptor, the publication reports: In a later analysis, HLA-associated TCR beta chains showed more clonal expansion and lower generation probabilities than non-associated chains that were equally common. A further reported finding was that TCR beta sequences accurately predicted the HLA-A and HLA-B alleles for most subjects in the first cohort. In the study, some 160 TCR beta chains were listed as associated with cytomegalovirus. Three of the identified cytomegalovirus-associated TCR beta chains were confirmed in vitro to be specific for cytomegalovirus antigens. Several of the top co-occurrence clusters appeared to be linked to parvovirus B19, influenza, CMV and Epstein-Barr virus, according to a later analysis. This cohort had only TCR beta chains sequenced, and the lack of alpha or paired-chain data limited which features could be detected. Sequencing depth was assumed to be roughly uniform across donors in the presence/absence analyses, though that assumption may not hold. A later analysis found that most CMV-associated TCR beta chains appeared HLA-restricted, with HLA associations seemingly driven largely by CMV exposure. The only immune exposure information available for the cohort was CMV serostatus. An earlier analysis of approximately 540 of the donors showed that most TCR beta V segments appeared in productive rearrangements either about 87% or about 30% of the time, which broadly matched IMGT annotations. In a later analysis, around 15,000 TCR beta sequences were associated with specific HLA alleles at a false discovery rate of 0.05. A later analysis found that TCR association rates varied across HLA loci, with DRB1 alleles showing the most associated TCRs and HLA-C alleles the fewest. In a later genetic analysis, fewer N-insertions in productive TCRs were reported among donors in an Asian-associated ancestry cluster than the roughly 640-donor mean. HLA typing was unavailable for some donors at each locus, so association tests used only the typed subset. Assigning TCR associations to individual alleles was difficult when HLA alleles, especially DR and DQ, strongly co-occurred. Most TCR sequences were seen in very few donors, while some public TCRs were found in many individuals. A cluster of highly shared sequence variants was judged likely to represent a technical artifact of the sequencing pipeline. The 87-base-pair reads could not distinguish some IMGT-functional V segments, including TRBV6-2 and TRBV6-3, so those segments were excluded. In a later genetic analysis, a missense DCLRE1C variant was associated with V-gene and J-gene trimming of TCR beta chains, and the association was replicated in an independent cohort. Correlated functional status among segregating V segments might be attributable to linkage disequilibrium, but an unknown experimental factor could not be ruled out. Seventeen rarely observed V segments, including chromosome 9 orphons, were excluded from the earlier analysis of several hundred of the donors because counts were too low. According to the authors, the approach could potentially be generalized to other disease states and immunological phenotypes. Cytomegalovirus status was reported to be diagnosed by the classifier with high specificity and sensitivity in both the original and validation cohorts.

The chain employs TRBV4-2 and TRBJ2-5; 7 central nucleotides agree with TRBD1. The origin of this receptor is a woman between 50 and 59 years old in good health and CMV-seronegative. The sequencing sample was made of PBMCs. The sequenced DNA is TGTGCCAGCAGTCCTCCGGGACAGCAAGAGACCCAGTACTTC. Its product reads: CASSPPGQQETQYF.